This T cell receptor beta chain was obtained from a study of blood T cells in healthy people across ages. Study context: Using template switching, researchers captured about one barcoded beta molecule for each two T cells.

Every donor provided 9.5 to 10 milliliters of peripheral blood. A minimum of 5 micrograms of total RNA was extracted per sample. Germline trimming cut 6 bases from V and 5 bases from J; bases unmatched to any gene: 6. The CDR3 is 14 amino acids. Germline loops: CDR1 ENHRY, CDR2 SYGVKD. A sample-barcoded 5' primer and a J-beta primer mix were used in a second PCR of about 6 to 11 cycles. MiXCR, run by TCRdb on the 5' RACE reads, gives a single entry per CDR3 protein. The data show more than 800,000 distinct CDR3 sequences, less than 50% seen once. The receptor was derived from a woman aged 55-69 years in good health. The rearrangement joins TRBV10-3 to TRBJ2-3; 9 bases map to TRBD2. The sample taken for sequencing was blood. CDR3 sequence: CAISPGLAIDTQYF. DNA of the CDR3: TGTGCCATCAGCCCGGGACTAGCAATAGATACGCAGTATTTT.